This T cell receptor beta chain came from a study of radiotherapy plus CTLA-4 blockade in lung cancer. Clones were sequenced by immunoSEQ multiplex PCR, and TCRdb holds only the in-frame ones, with some missing. The profile shows roughly 45,000 clones, over 55% of them singletons. Germline V gene sequence: CDR1 SGHAT, CDR2 FQNNGV. CDR3 length: 17 residues. V was clipped by 1 base and J by 8 bases; unmatched bases: 10. A remark on this clone: Its antigen is currently unknown.

Broader study findings: The study found tumor-derived TCR clones expanded in blood after radiotherapy plus ipilimumab.

Sequenced here: peripheral blood, sampled from a patient treated with radiotherapy plus ipilimumab. The TCR originated in a human donor with non-small cell lung cancer who had a partial response to radiotherapy plus ipilimumab. V is TRBV11-2 and J is TRBJ2-3; TRBD2 matches at 12 bases. CDR3 coding DNA: TGTGCCAGCAGCTTAGCTAGCGGGGGGGCGAGGGGAGGTACGCAGTATTTT. Translated: CASSLASGGARGGTQYF.